The 11 T cell receptor beta chains listed next were all sequenced from one sample in a study of neoadjuvant anti-PD-1 for oral cavity cancer. The table came from immunoSEQ multiplex PCR; TCRdb's copy has only in-frame clones and leaves some out. The sample has around 13,000 clones; roughly 74% are singletons. Time point reported: after neoadjuvant nivolumab, at surgical resection. Sequenced here: PBMCs, sampled after nivolumab (anti-PD-1) treatment. These receptors all stem from a person aged 35 to 85 with oral cavity squamous cell carcinoma.

This chain connects TRBV6-1 to TRBJ1-4; D is perhaps TRBD1 (5 bases). The CDR3 is 13 amino acids. V lost 8 bases and J 8 bases, leaving 15 bases between the germline ends. Germline V gene sequence: CDR1 MNHNS, CDR2 SASEGT. CDR3 DNA: TGTGCCAGCCATGTGAGGGGCGCGGAAAAACTGTTTTTT. Its protein product is CASHVRGAEKLFF.

This chain links TRBV27 with TRBJ2-6; D may be TRBD1 (6 bases). The CDR3 spans 19 residues. Germline CDR1 is MNHEY and CDR2 is SMNVEV (reference sequence). V lost 3 bases to trimming and J lost 0 bases, with 18 bases between them. The DNA of the CDR3 is TGTGCCAGCAGTTTCTCCCTGGGGACATTAGGCTCTGGGGCCAACGTCCTGACTTTC. It specifies CASSFSLGTLGSGANVLTF.

This clone was counted a few times. V is TRBV19 and J is TRBJ1-1; 8 bases fit TRBD1. V trimming: 7 bases; J trimming: 1 base; junction bases outside the gene matches: 8. Looked up from germline, CDR1 is LNHDA and CDR2 is SQIVND (reference sequence). The CDR3 extends over 15 amino acids. The CDR3 is CASTPLGTGNTEAFF. In nucleotides, the CDR3 is TGTGCCAGTACCCCACTCGGGACAGGGAACACTGAAGCTTTCTTT.

The rearrangement links TRBV6-5 to TRBJ2-6; 7 positions agree with TRBD1. Germline lookup yields CDR1 MNHEY and CDR2 SVGAGI. The CDR3 totals 15 residues. V was pared by 6 bases and J by 2 bases, with 4 bases of the junction left unmatched. CDR3 region: CASSRTGAGANVLTF. The CDR3 DNA reads TGTGCCAGCAGCCGAACAGGGGCTGGGGCCAACGTCCTGACTTTC.

The genes are TRBV7-8 and TRBJ1-1; 7 positions agree with TRBD1. J was trimmed by 1 base and V by 0 bases; bases with no gene match: 2. CDR1 is SGHVS, CDR2 FQNEAQ, per germline. This CDR3 comprises 15 residues. The CDR3 DNA sequence: TGTGCCAGCAGCTTAGCGGCAGGGGGGAACACTGAAGCTTTCTTT. Its translation is CASSLAAGGNTEAFF. The full variable domain, its missing parts supplied by reference TRBV7-8 and TRBJ1-1, is GAGVSQSPRYKVAKRGQDVALRCDPISGHVSLFWYQQALGQGPEFLTYFQNEAQLDKSGLPSDRFFAERPEGSVSTLKIQRTQQEDSAVYLCASSLAAGGNTEAFFGQGTRLTVV.

The chain combines TRBV19 with TRBJ1-1, with 7 bases identical to TRBD1. V lost 5 bases, J lost 5 bases, and 8 bases stayed unmatched. The length of the CDR3 is 14 residues. CDR1 is LNHDA and CDR2 is SQIVND in the germline V gene (reference sequence). DNA of the CDR3: TGTGCCAGTAGTCTGGCCAGGGGGAGGACTGAAGCTTTCTTT. This codes for CASSLARGRTEAFF.

The chain links TRBV6-6 to TRBJ1-3; the D gene is possibly TRBD1 (5 bases). CDR3 length equals 16 residues. Trimming removed 2 bases from V and 0 bases from J, with 11 bases in between. Germline V CDR1 and CDR2: MNHNY, SVGAGI (reference sequence). The CDR3 spells CASSYGTGLSGNTIYF. In DNA form, the CDR3 reads TGTGCCAGCAGTTACGGCACAGGCCTCTCTGGAAACACCATATATTTT.

On this clone: This sample also contains other DNA sequences that code for the same CDR3. The genes are TRBV4-2 and TRBJ2-2, with D possibly TRBD2 on 6 matching bases. CDR3 length: 15 amino acids. The ends were cut back, 0 bases at V and 4 bases at J, with 9 bases in the middle. Germline CDR1 and CDR2: LGHNA and YNFKEQ. CDR3 residues: CASSQDAGGTGELFF. Written as DNA, the CDR3 is TGTGCCAGCAGCCAAGATGCCGGGGGCACCGGGGAGCTGTTTTTT.

The chain combines TRBV2 with TRBJ2-1; 9 nucleotides match TRBD2. V lost 5 bases, J lost 8 bases, and 22 bases stayed unmatched. The germline V gene encodes CDR1 SNHLY and CDR2 FYNNEI. This CDR3 region has 19 residues. The DNA for the CDR3 is TGTGCCAGCAGTCCAGACATTTATTGGACTAGCGAGCCTTACGATGAGCAGTTCTTC. The encoded protein is CASSPDIYWTSEPYDEQFF.

The chain uses TRBV7-8 and TRBJ2-5; D perhaps matches TRBD1 (5 bases). Germline CDR1 SGHVS, CDR2 FQNEAQ. Trimming took 4 bases from V and 3 from J, leaving 12 bases between them. This CDR3 has 14 amino acids. CDR3 nucleotide sequence: TGTGCCAGCAGCTCGACAGAAACAAAAGAGACCCAGTACTTC. Protein: CASSSTETKETQYF.

This clone was picked up one time. The V call is TRBV5-1, the J call TRBJ2-1; TRBD1 might be the D (9 bases). Trimming left V 3 bases short and J 4 bases short, with 17 bases between. This CDR3 comprises 16 residues. Germline CDR1 is SGHRS and CDR2 is YFSETQ. The CDR3 loop is CASSSGGTGQYNEQFF. In nucleotides, the CDR3 is TGCGCCAGCAGCTCGGGAGGGACAGGGCAATACAATGAGCAGTTCTTC.